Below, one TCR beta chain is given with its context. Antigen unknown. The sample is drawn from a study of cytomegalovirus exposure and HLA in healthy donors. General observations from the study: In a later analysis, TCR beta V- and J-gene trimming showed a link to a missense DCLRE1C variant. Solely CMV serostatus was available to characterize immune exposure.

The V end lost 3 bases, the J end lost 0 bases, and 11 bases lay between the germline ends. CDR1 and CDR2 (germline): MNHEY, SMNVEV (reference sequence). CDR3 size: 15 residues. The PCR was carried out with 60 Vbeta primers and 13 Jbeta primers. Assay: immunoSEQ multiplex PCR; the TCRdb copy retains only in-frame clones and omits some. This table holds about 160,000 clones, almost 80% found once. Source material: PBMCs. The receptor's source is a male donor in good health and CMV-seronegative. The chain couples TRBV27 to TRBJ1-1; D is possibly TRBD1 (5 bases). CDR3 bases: TGTGCCAGCAGTTTCTCCCAGACAGTGAACACTGAAGCTTTCTTT. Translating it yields CASSFSQTVNTEAFF.